This T cell receptor (beta chain) was found in a study of T cells after yellow fever vaccination (dated by TCRdb to the late 2010s). With regard to the full study: The SMART-Seq v4 Ultra Low Input RNA kit was used to prepare libraries from fractions with low cell numbers. To follow T-cell clones before and after both primary and booster YFV17D yellow fever vaccination, bulk TCR alpha and beta repertoires underwent longitudinal sequencing. Two healthy male donors, one aged 18 to 29 and one aged 30 to 40 years, made up the cohort. Blood was drawn at multiple timepoints before and after primary and secondary immunization, with bulk PBMC replicates and cell subsets isolated.

TCR cDNA was made using 5'RACE template switching, a step that added a universal primer site and unique molecular identifiers. cDNA synthesis was primed from both the TCR alpha and TCR beta constant segments. Two PCR steps were used to amplify libraries, with sample barcodes and sequencing adapters being added in the second step. Sequencing of libraries was performed on Illumina HiSeq 2500 (2x100 bp) or NovaSeq (2x150 bp). Turning to the authors' computational methods: MIGEC was used to demultiplex reads and collapse the reads into UMI consensus sequences, and MiXCR was used for V(D)J alignment. Clonotypes responding to the vaccine were identified with edgeR on replicate PBMC samples, with the criteria of FDR below 0.01 and a log2 fold change above 5 up to day 15. Each bulk clonotype was labeled CD4 or CD8 based on which sequenced repertoire, CD4 or CD8, contained the clonotype at higher abundance. The public reads were reanalyzed by TCRdb: fastp trimming at Q25, MiXCR alignment, in-frame beta chains only. Rows are combined by CDR3 protein, so each entry shows the most common genes and DNA. Here the V and J calls rest on TCRdb's processing, not on the authors' analysis. Recorded for this sample are approximately 300,000 distinct CDR3 sequences; 8.7% of them occurred a single time. The ten largest account for 15% to 20% of the sample.

The CDR3 starts with the cysteine, ends with the phenylalanine, and has 15 residues. CDR3 DNA only is kept here, 45 bases in frame from base 1. Trimming leaves V shorter by 2 bases and J shorter by 1 base, with the junction holding 2 bases beyond the gene matches. The CDR1 and CDR2 encoded by the germline V gene are SGHTA and FQGNSA. What the work shows at the level of the full study, not this receptor alone: Because the study included only a couple of donors, the extent to which the findings can be generalized is limited. Compared with the primary T-cell response, the secondary T-cell response was weaker but faster, peaking on day 5 rather than day 15. A small fraction of clonotypes showed up in both the CD4 and CD8 compartments, probably as a result of convergent recombination. Most clones expanded after primary vaccination (96% of CD4 and around 89% of CD8) were re-detected after the booster, suggesting that broad memory maintenance occurred. Because abundant contaminating clonotypes from the bulk population could be contained in FACS-sorted repertoires, computational filtering was required.

To note about this clonotype: Its antigen is currently not known. No much larger clone exists at a distance of one base, and base qualities are not known.

The sample's treatment or condition label, in plain terms: live attenuated yellow fever vaccine strain. At every blood-draw timepoint, two biological replicates of bulk PBMCs were collected. A standard Ficoll-Paque protocol was used to isolate PBMCs from peripheral blood. TriZol was used to extract RNA from bulk PBMCs, CD4 and CD8 fractions, and dextramer-positive and dextramer-negative fractions. The receptor's source is a man younger than 35 who received the YFV17D yellow fever vaccine. Sample: PBMCs, taken on the day of the first yellow fever vaccination. The chain employs TRBV7-2 and TRBJ2-3, and TRBD1 matches 8 of the central bases. The base sequence is TGTGCCAGCAGCTTACTGGACAGGGGCACAGATACGCAGTATTTT. It codes for CASSLLDRGTDTQYF.